This T cell receptor beta chain was profiled in a study of siplizumab effects on memory and regulatory T cells. With respect to this clone: Its antigen remains unknown.

Findings and limits, study-wide: A naive or memory phenotype could not be assigned to roughly 80-97% of the proliferating CD4+ or CD8+ clones. The Treg-derived share of mappable alloreactive CD4+ clones averaged 68.8% with siplizumab and approximately 27% in controls. Apparently key alloresponse contributors, naive T cells also seemed more diverse than memory cells. Fewer alloreactive sequences mapped to unstimulated CD4+ memory cells under siplizumab.

Germline loops: CDR1 SGHNT, CDR2 YYREEE (reference sequence). This CDR3 has 14 amino acids. Trimming at V came to 3 bases and at J to 8 bases, leaving 5 bases not matched to a gene. Using immunoSEQ multiplex PCR, the repertoire was profiled, and TCRdb retains in-frame clones only, with some absent. The repertoire holds more than 85,000 clones, with approximately 92% as singletons. This clonotype was obtained from a human donor in good health. The chain carries TRBV5-4 and TRBJ2-4, with 10 bases identical to TRBD1. The sample comprised CD4+ T cells sorted from blood. The CDR3 coding sequence is TGTGCCAGCAGCTCGAAGGACAGGGGGGACATTCAGTACTTC. As protein: CASSSKDRGDIQYF.